What follows is one T cell receptor (beta chain) and its context. Its target is not known. Before sequencing took place, the ViraFEST assay used viral peptide pools to expand antigen-specific CD4+ T cells. The culture ran for about 10 days, and then CD4+ T cells were isolated. Every participant took two doses of the BNT162b2 or mRNA-1273 vaccine. Half-medium changes using IL-2 medium occurred on days 3 and 7. This sample is part of a study of vaccination effects on CD4 cells after COVID-19. At the level of the study: The median interval between the second dose and post-vaccine sampling was 72 days. Regarding the study as a whole: By a late point after vaccination, infection- and vaccine-induced clones had shrunk markedly through clonal contraction.

TCRdb's copy holds only in-frame clones and misses some; the assay was immunoSEQ multiplex PCR. Here the sample spans some 40,000 clones, approximately 80% being singletons. The CDR3 has 17 amino acids. V trimming: 4 bases; J trimming: 7 bases; junction bases outside the gene matches: 11. Germline-derived CDR1 and CDR2 are KGHDR and SFDVKD. The specimen comprised CD4+ T cells from PBMCs cultured with HCoV-NL63 spike peptides, sampled after COVID-19 vaccination. The chain joins TRBV24-1 to TRBJ2-6; the match to TRBD1 covers 8 bases. This clonotype originated in a human donor who received a COVID-19 vaccine. Some clones in this sample may be carry-over from other donors' samples. CDR3 DNA sequence: TGTGCCACCAGTGAACCACCACAGGGGGTTGGAGCCAACGTCCTGACTTTC. This sequence encodes CATSEPPQGVGANVLTF.